Listed below are T cell receptor beta chains from one sample, sequenced in a study of T cell changes during pregnancy in multiple sclerosis. The table came from immunoSEQ multiplex PCR; TCRdb's copy has only in-frame clones and leaves some out. The sample records about 40,000 clones, approximately 93% being singletons. The specimen was CD8+ T cells from peripheral blood mononuclear cells, collected in the third trimester of pregnancy. The source is a female donor with multiple sclerosis, enrolled in a pregnancy study. CDR3s include the opening cysteine and the closing phenylalanine or tryptophan. The D gene is left open where the match is weak. Not all rows give a size; the values are once, few, many and, for expanded clones, a class.

V: TRBV30
J: TRBJ1-3
size: -
D: -
DNA: TGTGCCTGGATGGAGGCGGGTGGAAACACCATATATTTT
CDR3: CAWMEAGGNTIYF

V: TRBV6-5
J: TRBJ2-1
size: -
D: -
DNA: TGTGCCAGCAGTTATGGCTATGAGCAGTTCTTC
CDR3: CASSYGYEQFF

V: TRBV18
J: TRBJ2-3
size: once
D: -
DNA: TGTGCCAGCTCTCAGGGGACAGATACGCAGTATTTT
CDR3: CASSQGTDTQYF

V: TRBV4-1
J: TRBJ1-1
size: -
D: TRBD1
DNA: TGCGCCAGCAGCTCGTGGACAGGGGTCGACACTGAAGCTTTCTTT
CDR3: CASSSWTGVDTEAFF

V: TRBV18
J: TRBJ2-7
size: -
D: TRBD1
DNA: TGTGCCAGCTCAGACAGGGTTAAAACCTACCACGACTACGAGCAGTACTTC
CDR3: CASSDRVKTYHDYEQYF

V: TRBV4-1
J: TRBJ1-3
size: -
D: TRBD1
DNA: TGCGCCAGCAGCCAAGATGGGACAGATAAACGAAGCTCTGGAAACACCATATATTTT
CDR3: CASSQDGTDKRSSGNTIYF

V: TRBV4-2
J: TRBJ2-2
size: medium-sized
D: TRBD2
DNA: TGTGCCAGCAGCCAAGAAGGGACTAGCGCTGCCGGGGAGCTGTTTTTT
CDR3: CASSQEGTSAAGELFF

V: TRBV2
J: TRBJ2-7
size: once
D: TRBD1
DNA: TGTGCCACCAGGGACAGGGTCTACGAGCAGTACTTC
CDR3: CATRDRVYEQYF

V: TRBV19
J: TRBJ2-7
size: -
D: -
DNA: TGTGCCAGTAGTATAGAACAGGGCTCCTACGAGCAGTACTTC
CDR3: CASSIEQGSYEQYF

V: TRBV27
J: TRBJ1-4
size: -
D: TRBD1
DNA: TGTGCCAGCGGCTCAGGGGGTCTCAATGAAAAACTGTTTTTT
CDR3: CASGSGGLNEKLFF

V: TRBV27
J: TRBJ1-1
size: few
D: -
DNA: TGTGCCAGCAGGACAGCTAGCACTGAAGCTTTCTTT
CDR3: CASRTASTEAFF

V: TRBV10-1
J: TRBJ2-5
size: -
D: TRBD2
DNA: TGCGCCAGCTGTACTAGCGGGGGACTAAAAGAGACCCAGTACTTC
CDR3: CASCTSGGLKETQYF

V: TRBV9
J: TRBJ1-4
size: -
D: -
DNA: TGTGCCAGCAGCCACAGGCCCCATGAAAAACTGTTTTTT
CDR3: CASSHRPHEKLFF

V: TRBV30
J: TRBJ1-1
size: -
D: TRBD1
DNA: TGTGCCTGGACACAGAGACAGGGGAACACTGAAGCTTTCTTT
CDR3: CAWTQRQGNTEAFF

V: TRBV13
J: TRBJ2-7
size: once
D: TRBD2
DNA: TGTGCCAGCAGCTTATCGACGGGGGGCGAGCAGTACTTC
CDR3: CASSLSTGGEQYF

V: TRBV6-6
J: TRBJ2-5
size: -
D: TRBD2
DNA: TGTGCCAGCAGCAGACTAGCGGAAACGCAAGAGACCCAGTACTTC
CDR3: CASSRLAETQETQYF

V: TRBV5-5
J: TRBJ2-7
size: -
D: TRBD1
DNA: TGTGCCAGCAGCTGGACAGGGTACTCCTACGAGCAGTACTTC
CDR3: CASSWTGYSYEQYF

V: TRBV15
J: TRBJ1-1
size: -
D: -
DNA: TGTGCCACCAGCAGTACAGACACTGAAGCTTTCTTT
CDR3: CATSSTDTEAFF

V: TRBV27
J: TRBJ2-2
size: -
D: -
DNA: TGTGCCAGCAGTTTACTGGGCCCGCTACCTAACACCGGGGAGCTGTTTTTT
CDR3: CASSLLGPLPNTGELFF

V: TRBV9
J: TRBJ2-7
size: once
D: TRBD1
DNA: TGTGCCAGCAGCGCGGGGACAGGGTTCGACGAGCAGTACTTC
CDR3: CASSAGTGFDEQYF

V: TRBV7-9
J: TRBJ2-7
size: once
D: -
DNA: TGTGCCAGCAGCTTATTGGGCATGGGTTCTAACTACGAGCAGTACTTC
CDR3: CASSLLGMGSNYEQYF

V: TRBV11-2
J: TRBJ2-3
size: -
D: TRBD2
DNA: TGTGCCAGCAGCTCGGGACTAGCGGGCACAGATACGCAGTATTTT
CDR3: CASSSGLAGTDTQYF

V: TRBV11-2
J: TRBJ1-2
size: -
D: TRBD1
DNA: TGTGCCAGCAGCTTAAGTCCAGGGGGAGACTATGGCTACACCTTC
CDR3: CASSLSPGGDYGYTF

V: TRBV4-1
J: TRBJ2-5
size: -
D: -
DNA: TGCGCCAGCAGCCAAGCGGAGGCGGGGGCGAACCAAGAGACCCAGTACTTC
CDR3: CASSQAEAGANQETQYF

V: TRBV7-6
J: TRBJ2-3
size: -
D: -
DNA: TGTGCCAGCAACCGTATAGGGGGCACAGATACGCAGTATTTT
CDR3: CASNRIGGTDTQYF

V: TRBV4-2
J: TRBJ2-7
size: -
D: -
DNA: TGTGCCAGCAGCTACCTAACGGCGGGGTCGTATTACGAGCAGTACTTC
CDR3: CASSYLTAGSYYEQYF

V: TRBV6-1
J: TRBJ1-1
size: -
D: -
DNA: TGTGCCAGCAGTGGGGTAGGGGCTAGTATGAACACTGAAGCTTTCTTT
CDR3: CASSGVGASMNTEAFF

V: TRBV27
J: TRBJ2-7
size: -
D: -
DNA: TGTGCCAGCAGTAAAGGAGGGCTCTACGAGCAGTACTTC
CDR3: CASSKGGLYEQYF